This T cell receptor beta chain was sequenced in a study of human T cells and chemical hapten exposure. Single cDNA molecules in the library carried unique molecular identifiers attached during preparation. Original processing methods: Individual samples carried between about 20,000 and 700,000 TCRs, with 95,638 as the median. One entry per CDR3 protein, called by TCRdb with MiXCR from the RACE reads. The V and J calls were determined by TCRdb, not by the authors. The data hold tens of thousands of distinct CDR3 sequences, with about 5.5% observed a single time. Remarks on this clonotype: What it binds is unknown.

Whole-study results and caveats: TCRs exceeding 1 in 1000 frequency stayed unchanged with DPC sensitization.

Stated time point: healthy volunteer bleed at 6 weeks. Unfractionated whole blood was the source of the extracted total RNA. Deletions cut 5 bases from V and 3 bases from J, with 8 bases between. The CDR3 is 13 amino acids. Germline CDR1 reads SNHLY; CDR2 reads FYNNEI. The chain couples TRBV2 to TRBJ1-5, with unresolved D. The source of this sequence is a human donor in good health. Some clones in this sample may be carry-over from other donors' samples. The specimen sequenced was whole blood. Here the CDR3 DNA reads TGTGCCAGCAGTACCACTCTCAATCAGCCCCAGCATTTT. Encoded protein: CASSTTLNQPQHF.